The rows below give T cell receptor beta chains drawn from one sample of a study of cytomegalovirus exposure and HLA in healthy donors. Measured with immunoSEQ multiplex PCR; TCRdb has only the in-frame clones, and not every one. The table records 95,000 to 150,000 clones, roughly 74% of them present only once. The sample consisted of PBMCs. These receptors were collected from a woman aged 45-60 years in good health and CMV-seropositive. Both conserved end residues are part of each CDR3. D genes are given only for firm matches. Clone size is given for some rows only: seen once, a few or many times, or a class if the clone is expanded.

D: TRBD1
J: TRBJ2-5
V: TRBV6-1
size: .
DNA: TGTGCCAGCAGGCGCGACAGGGGGCAAGAGACCCAGTACTTC
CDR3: CASRRDRGQETQYF

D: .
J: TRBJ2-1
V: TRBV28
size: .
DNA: TGTGCCAGCAGTCAAACCGGGATGTCCTACAATGAGCAGTTCTTC
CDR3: CASSQTGMSYNEQFF

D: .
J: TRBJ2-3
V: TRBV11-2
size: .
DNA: TGTGCCAGCAGCTCAGGGGGGACTACGCAGTATTTT
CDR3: CASSSGGTTQYF

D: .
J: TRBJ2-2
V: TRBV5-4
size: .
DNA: TGTGCCAGCAGCTTGGCGACGGGCACCGGGGAGCTGTTTTTT
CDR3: CASSLATGTGELFF

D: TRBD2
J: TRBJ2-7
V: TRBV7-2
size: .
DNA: TGTGCCAGCAGCCGAACTCTGACTAGCGTAAGCTACGAGCAGTACTTC
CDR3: CASSRTLTSVSYEQYF

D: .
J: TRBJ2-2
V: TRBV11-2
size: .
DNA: TGTGCCAGCAGCTTGGCCACCGGGGAGCTGTTTTTT
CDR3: CASSLATGELFF

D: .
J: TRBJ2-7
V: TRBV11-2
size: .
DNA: TGTGCCAGCAGCTATCTAGGGGTTGGGGGCGCCTACGAGCAGTACTTC
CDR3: CASSYLGVGGAYEQYF

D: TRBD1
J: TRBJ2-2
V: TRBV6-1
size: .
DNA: TGTGCCAGCAGTGGCGTGCCCCAGGGGGCAGACGGCACCGGGGAGCTGTTTTTT
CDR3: CASSGVPQGADGTGELFF

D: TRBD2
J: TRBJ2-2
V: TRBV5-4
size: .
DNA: TGTGCCAGCAGCTTAGGACTAGCTCAGACCGGGGAGCTGTTTTTT
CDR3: CASSLGLAQTGELFF

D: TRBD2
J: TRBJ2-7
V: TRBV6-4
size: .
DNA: TGTGCCAGCAGTGCCGGGATTAGCGGGGTCTACGAGCAGTACTTC
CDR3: CASSAGISGVYEQYF

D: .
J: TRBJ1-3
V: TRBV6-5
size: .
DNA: TGTGCCAGCAGGTTTAGAGATGGAAACACCATATATTTT
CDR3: CASRFRDGNTIYF

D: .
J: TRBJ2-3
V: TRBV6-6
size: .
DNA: TGTGCCAGCAGTTCTGGTCAGGGGCGAACAGATACGCAGTATTTT
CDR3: CASSSGQGRTDTQYF

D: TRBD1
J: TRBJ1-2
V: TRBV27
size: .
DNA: TGTGCCAGCAGTTCCCGGGCCGGGACAGGACTCGGCTACACCTTC
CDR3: CASSSRAGTGLGYTF

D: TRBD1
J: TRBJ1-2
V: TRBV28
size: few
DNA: TGTGCCAGCGGGACAGGGGGCAGCTATGGCTACACCTTC
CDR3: CASGTGGSYGYTF

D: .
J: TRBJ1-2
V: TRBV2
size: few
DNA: TGTGCCAGCATCCTCGAGGAGGGAGCTTATGGCTACACCTTC
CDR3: CASILEEGAYGYTF

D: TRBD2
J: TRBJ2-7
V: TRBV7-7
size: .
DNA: TGTGCCAGCAGCCCGGGGGGCTCCTACGAGCAGTACTTC
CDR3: CASSPGGSYEQYF

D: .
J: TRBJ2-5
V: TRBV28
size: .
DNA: TGTGCTTCGTCCGCCCAGGGGCGGCCGGGAGAGACCCAGTACTTC
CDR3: CASSAQGRPGETQYF

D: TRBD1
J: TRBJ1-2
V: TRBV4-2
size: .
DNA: TGTGCCAGCAGCCAACCTCAAGGGACAGGGGCGGGCTACACCTTC
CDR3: CASSQPQGTGAGYTF

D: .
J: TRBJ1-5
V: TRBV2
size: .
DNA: TGTGCCAGCAGTGAATTTTTGGCAGGGCGGCAGCCCCAGCATTTT
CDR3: CASSEFLAGRQPQHF

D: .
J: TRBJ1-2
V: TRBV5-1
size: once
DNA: TGCGCCAGCAGCCCGGAGACAGAAAACTATGGCTACACCTTC
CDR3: CASSPETENYGYTF

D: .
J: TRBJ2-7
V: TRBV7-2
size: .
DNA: TGTGCCAGCAGCTTGAGCCAGGGAGGACACGAGCAGTACTTC
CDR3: CASSLSQGGHEQYF

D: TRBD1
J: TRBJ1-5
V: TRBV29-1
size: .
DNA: TGCAGCGTTGATACAGGGGAGGGCAATCAGCCCCAGCATTTT
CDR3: CSVDTGEGNQPQHF

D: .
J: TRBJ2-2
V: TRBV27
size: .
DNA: TGTGCCAGCAGTTCCCGGGACATGAACACCGGGGAGCTGTTTTTT
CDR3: CASSSRDMNTGELFF

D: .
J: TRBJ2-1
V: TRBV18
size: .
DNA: TGTGCCAGCTCACCAGGAGCAGATGAGCAGTTCTTC
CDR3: CASSPGADEQFF

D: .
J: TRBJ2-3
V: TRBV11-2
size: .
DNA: TGTGCCAGCAGCCTACAGGGCAGGCCAGATACGCAGTATTTT
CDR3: CASSLQGRPDTQYF

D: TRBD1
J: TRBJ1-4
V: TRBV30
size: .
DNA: TGTGCCTGGAGTACCGGACAGGGGCTGTTTTTT
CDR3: CAWSTGQGLFF

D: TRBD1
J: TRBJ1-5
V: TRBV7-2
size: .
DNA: TGTGCCAGCAGCCAAGACAGGGGTCAGCCCCAGCATTTT
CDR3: CASSQDRGQPQHF

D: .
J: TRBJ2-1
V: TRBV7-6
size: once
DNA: TGTGCCAGCAGCCAACAGGACATCGGGGGTGAGCAGTTCTTC
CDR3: CASSQQDIGGEQFF

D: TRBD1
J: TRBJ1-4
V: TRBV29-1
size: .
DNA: TGCAGCGTATTACAGGGGGGTGAAAAACTGTTTTTT
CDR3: CSVLQGGEKLFF

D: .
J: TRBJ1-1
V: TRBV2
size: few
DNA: TGTGCCAGCAGTGTGTGGGAGTCTGAAGCTTTCTTT
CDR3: CASSVWESEAFF

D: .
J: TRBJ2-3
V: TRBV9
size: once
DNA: TGTGCCAGCAGCGTAGATAACAGGAGGGATTTAGATACGCAGTATTTT
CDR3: CASSVDNRRDLDTQYF

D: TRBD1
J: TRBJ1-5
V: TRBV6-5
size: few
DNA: TGTGCCAGCAGTTCTTCACAGGGGGTCAGGAATCAGCCCCAGCATTTT
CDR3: CASSSSQGVRNQPQHF

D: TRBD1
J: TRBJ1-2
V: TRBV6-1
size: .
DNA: TGTGCCAGCAGGAGGGGTCCAGGGGGCGAAGGCTACACCTTC
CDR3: CASRRGPGGEGYTF

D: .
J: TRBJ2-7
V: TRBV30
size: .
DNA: TGTGCCTGCACAACAGGGCCATCCTACGAGCAGTACTTC
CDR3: CACTTGPSYEQYF

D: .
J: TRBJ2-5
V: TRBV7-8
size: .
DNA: TGTGCCAGCAGCTTACAAAAGGAGGCGCTGGAGACCCAGTACTTC
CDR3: CASSLQKEALETQYF

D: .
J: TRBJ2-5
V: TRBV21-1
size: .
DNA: TGTGCCAGCAGCAGGCCAGGGTGGGTCCAAGAGACCCAGTACTTC
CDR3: CASSRPGWVQETQYF

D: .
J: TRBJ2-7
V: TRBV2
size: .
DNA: TGTGCCAGCCGCGGGGCGAGCTCCTACGAGCAGTACTTC
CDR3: CASRGASSYEQYF

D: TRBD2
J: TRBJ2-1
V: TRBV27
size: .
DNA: TGTGCCAGCAGACCCGAGGCTAGCGGGGACCTCCGGGACAATGAGCAGTTCTTC
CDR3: CASRPEASGDLRDNEQFF

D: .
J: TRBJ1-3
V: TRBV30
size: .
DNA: TGTGCCTGGAGACCTACCCAGGGGCCGGTTCCCTCTGGAAACACCATATATTTT
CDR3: CAWRPTQGPVPSGNTIYF

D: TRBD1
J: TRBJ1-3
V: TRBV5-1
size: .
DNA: TGCGCCAGCAGCGCAACAGGGGACTCTGGAAACACCATATATTTT
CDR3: CASSATGDSGNTIYF

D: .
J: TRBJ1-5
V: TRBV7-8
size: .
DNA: TGTGCCAGTAGCTTAGGAGGCTATCAGCCCCAGCATTTT
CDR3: CASSLGGYQPQHF

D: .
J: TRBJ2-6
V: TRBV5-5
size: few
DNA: TGTGCCAGCAGCTTGGGAACAGCTGGGGCCAACGTCCTGACTTTC
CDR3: CASSLGTAGANVLTF

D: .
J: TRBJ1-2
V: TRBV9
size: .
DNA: TGTGCCAGCAGCGTCGGTAGGGGATCCTATGGCTACACCTTC
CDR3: CASSVGRGSYGYTF

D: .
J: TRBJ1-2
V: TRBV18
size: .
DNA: TGTGCCAGCTCACTCGACAGAGTCTATGGCTACACCTTC
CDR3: CASSLDRVYGYTF

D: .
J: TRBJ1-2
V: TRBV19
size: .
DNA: TGTGCCAGTAGTACGGCGAGTTCAGGCGGGCCACACTATGGCTACACCTTC
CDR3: CASSTASSGGPHYGYTF

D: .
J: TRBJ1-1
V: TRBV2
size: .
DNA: TGTGCCAGCAGTGGGGGCCTGAACACTGAAGCTTTCTTT
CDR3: CASSGGLNTEAFF

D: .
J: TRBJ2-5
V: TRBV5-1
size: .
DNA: TGCGCCAGCAGCCTGACCGGAGCAGAGACCCAGTACTTC
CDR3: CASSLTGAETQYF

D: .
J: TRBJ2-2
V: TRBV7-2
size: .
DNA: TGTGCCAGCAGCTTAGGGCAGGGCACCGGGGAGCTGTTTTTT
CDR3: CASSLGQGTGELFF